This TCR beta chain was obtained from a study of T cells in Graves' hyperthyroidism and ophthalmopathy. This clonotype was counted ten times or more. Amplification yielded TCR beta CDR3 regions, with RNA transcripts as the source. Carried out on the TCR CDR3, a first-round RT-PCR used the HTBI primer set. TCRdb re-called the multiplex PCR reads through MiXCR, storing one row per CDR3 protein. The sample carries approximately 330,000 distinct CDR3 sequences, roughly 15% recorded once. The receptor was derived from a woman between 40 and 50 years old with Graves' ophthalmopathy. Sequencing input: blood.

Written as DNA, the CDR3 is TGTGCCAGTGAACTAGCTCTCACGGATACGCAGTATTTT. Amino acids: CASELALTDTQYF. The rearrangement links TRBV28 to TRBJ2-3, with a possible D match to TRBD2 (6 bases). Trimming removed 9 bases from V and 6 bases from J, with 16 bases in between. The CDR3 consists of 13 residues. Germline CDR1 and CDR2: MDHEN and SYDVKM.